The clone carrying this TCR beta chain was detected ten times or more. TCRdb reanalysed the 5' RACE reads using MiXCR and keeps one entry per CDR3 protein. This repertoire shows around 40,000 distinct CDR3 sequences, over 6.5% found once; its top ten account for about 9.2%. This entry is derived from a study of spatial heterogeneity in lung cancer. Time point of the sample: blood at routine non-recurrence follow-up after resection. Trimming removed 7 bases at V and 7 bases at J, with 16 bases between. The CDR3 length is 14 residues. Germline lookup yields CDR1 MNHEY and CDR2 SMNVEV (reference sequence).

Sample: PBMCs, taken at follow-up. The genes are TRBV27 and TRBJ1-4, with TRBD1 as a possible D gene (6 bases). The TCR was taken from a male donor with early-stage non-small cell lung cancer. CDR3 loop: CASKPGHGSEKLFF. The CDR3 bases are TGTGCCAGCAAGCCGGGACACGGGAGTGAAAAACTGTTTTTT.